The 5 T cell receptor beta chains reported below all come from one sample, sequenced in a study of blood T cell repertoires in COVID-19. Clones were sequenced by immunoSEQ multiplex PCR, and TCRdb holds only the in-frame ones, with some missing. The sample has about 300,000 clones, approximately 84% seen once; the top ten hold 3.5% to 5%. The sequenced material came from PBMCs or T cells enriched from blood (not recorded which). The receptors were sampled from a man younger than 40 who had recovered from COVID-19.

This sequence joins TRBV24-1 and TRBJ2-3; 11 positions match TRBD2. This CDR3 is 15 amino acids long. Germline assignment: CDR1 KGHDR and CDR2 SFDVKD. Trimming took 8 bases from V and 1 from J; bases not matched to a gene: 4. CDR3 DNA sequence: TGTGCCACCAAGGGACTAGCGGTGGGCACAGATACGCAGTATTTT. Its protein product is CATKGLAVGTDTQYF.

V gene TRBV14 combines with J gene TRBJ1-4; D is ambiguous. V lost 4 bases and J 0 bases, leaving 9 bases between the germline ends. This CDR3 has 15 residues. Germline V gene data show CDR1 as SGHDN and CDR2 as FVKESK. CDR3 amino acids: CASSPSSATNEKLFF. In DNA, the CDR3 is TGTGCCAGCAGCCCCTCTTCCGCAACTAATGAAAAACTGTTTTTT.

The genes are TRBV21-1 and TRBJ1-5; the D segment call TRBD1 is taken from the table without a DNA check. TRBV21-1 is described as a pseudogene. CDR3 length equals 15 residues. The CDR3 DNA is TGTGCCAGCAGCAAGGGACAGGGAAGCAATCAGCCCCAGCATTTT. Residues: CASSKGQGSNQPQHF.

This CDR3 is CASSLEGARVDEQFF. DNA for the CDR3: TGTGCCAGCAGCTTAGAGGGGGCGCGAGTCGATGAGCAGTTCTTC. V gene TRBV11-1 combines with J gene TRBJ2-1; 7 bases line up with TRBD1. Germline CDR1 SGHAT, CDR2 FQDESV (reference sequence). V shed 1 base and J 8 bases; nucleotides not matched to a gene: 8. This CDR3 has 15 amino acids.

As regards this clone: Additional DNA sequences in this sample encode the identical CDR3. The V and J genes are TRBV6-5 and TRBJ2-7; D is uncertain. CDR3 length: 14 amino acids. Germline loops: CDR1 MNHEY, CDR2 SVGAGI. V was shortened by 3 bases and J by 0 bases, with 9 bases between the two germline ends. CDR3 loop: CASSYSSSSYEQYF. The CDR3 nucleotides read TGTGCCAGCAGTTATAGCTCTAGCTCCTACGAGCAGTACTTC.